The 22 T cell receptor beta chains below were found in one sample sequenced in a study of beta chain features in type 1 diabetes. Sequenced material consisted of expressed TCRB transcripts (all of the isolated RNA was reverse transcribed). Only in-frame clones appear in the TCRdb table, and some are missing; sequencing was by immunoSEQ multiplex PCR. The sample shows 150,000 to 200,000 clones, 9% to 10% of them seen only once. Material: central memory CD4+ T cells from blood. Receptor source: a woman under 30 in good health.

The V call is TRBV28, the J call TRBJ2-2; D is perhaps TRBD2 (5 bases). Between the trimmed V and J ends, which lost 7 bases and 4 bases, there was a span of 22 bases. From germline, CDR1 is MDHEN and CDR2 SYDVKM. The CDR3 contains 17 residues. The CDR3 DNA sequence: TGTGCCAGCACCGGAGCCGCTGCGGGCCCATCCACCGGGGAGCTGTTTTTT. It is translated as CASTGAAAGPSTGELFF.

This chain joins TRBV23-1 and TRBJ1-3; 7 bases align to TRBD1. TRBV23-1 is an ORF, with its function uncertain. CDR3 length equals 14 residues. The junction had 6 bases not matched to a gene; V was cut back by 10 bases and J by 0 bases. The CDR3 DNA sequence: TGCGCCACACGACAGGGTAGCTCTGGAAACACCATATATTTT. This encodes CATRQGSSGNTIYF.

In its sample, this clone was seen many times. The genes are TRBV21-1 and TRBJ1-1; TRBD1 is the table's D call and was not checked against the DNA. TRBV21-1 is annotated as a pseudogene. This CDR3 region has 16 residues. CDR3 amino acids: CASSNRVRWRNTEAFF. The CDR3 bases are TGTGCCAGCAGCAACAGGGTCCGGTGGAGGAACACTGAAGCTTTCTTT.

This clone was detected a few times. DNA for the CDR3: TGTGCCAGCTCGGGACTAGCGGGCTCCTACAATGAGCAGTTCTTC. This encodes CASSGLAGSYNEQFF. V gene TRBV18 combines with J gene TRBJ2-1; 12 bases agree with TRBD2. The V segment lost 6 bases and the J segment 0 bases; nucleotides outside the gene matches: 0. CDR3 length equals 15 residues. The germline CDR1 and CDR2 sequences are KGHSH and LQKENI.

This clone appeared a few times. The rearrangement links TRBV9 to TRBJ2-1; 7 bases are shared with TRBD2. CDR3 size: 14 residues. Germline CDR1 is SGDLS and CDR2 is YYNGEE. Unmatched junction bases numbered 6, after V lost 0 bases and J lost 9 bases. The CDR3 bases are TGTGCCAGCAGCGTAGAGGCGGGAGTGGGTGAGCAGTTCTTC. Translating it yields CASSVEAGVGEQFF. Full variable domain (remainder filled in from reference TRBV9 and TRBJ2-1): DSGVTQTPKHLITATGQRVTLRCSPRSGDLSVYWYQQSLDQGLQFLIQYYNGEERAKGNILERFSAQQFPDLHSELNLSSLELGDSALYFCASSVEAGVGEQFFGPGTRLTVL.

There are a few counts of this clone. The chain combines TRBV5-4 with TRBJ2-3, with unresolved D. This CDR3 spans 13 amino acids. The V end was cut by 3 bases, the J end by 1 base, with 6 bases between. CDR1 and CDR2 (germline): SGHNT, YYREEE (reference sequence). The DNA of the CDR3 is TGTGCCAGCAGCTCCAGCGGCACAGATACGCAGTATTTT. Amino acids: CASSSSGTDTQYF.

This clone was picked up a small number of times. V is TRBV7-2 and J is TRBJ2-2, with 15 bases that match TRBD2. The CDR3 consists of 18 residues. The germline CDR1 and CDR2 sequences are SGHTA and FQGNSA. V trimming: 4 bases; J trimming: 2 bases; junction bases outside the gene matches: 5. The CDR3 bases are TGTGCCAGCAGCTCGGGACTAGCGGGGGGCCCCAACACCGGGGAGCTGTTTTTT. It encodes CASSSGLAGGPNTGELFF. Drawing the rest from reference TRBV7-2 and TRBJ2-2, the complete variable domain is GAGVSQSPSNKVTEKGKDVELRCDPISGHTALYWYRQSLGQGLEFLIYFQGNSAPDKSGLPSDRFSAERTGGSVSTLTIQRTQQEDSAVYLCASSSGLAGGPNTGELFFGEGSRLTVL.

V usage is TRBV29-1 and J usage is TRBJ1-4; 8 nucleotides agree with TRBD1. J gave up 6 bases and V 7 bases, and 10 bases lay outside the gene matches. Germline CDR1 is SQVTM and CDR2 is ANQGSEA. CDR3 length: 14 amino acids. Here the CDR3 DNA reads TGCAGCGCCGAGGGAGGACAGGGTCATGAAAAACTGTTTTTT. Translated: CSAEGGQGHEKLFF.

The chain combines TRBV11-2 with TRBJ2-3; D may be TRBD2 (5 bases). CDR3 size: 14 residues. Trimming took 3 bases from V and 6 from J, leaving 13 bases between them. CDR1 SGHAT and CDR2 FQNNGV come from the germline V gene. The CDR3 DNA follows: TGTGCCAGCAGCTTGGGGTCCCCGGGGGATACGCAGTATTTT. This gives the protein CASSLGSPGDTQYF. Using reference TRBV11-2 and TRBJ2-3 for the parts outside the CDR3, the full variable domain is EAGVAQSPRYKIIEKRQSVAFWCNPISGHATLYWYQQILGQGPKLLIQFQNNGVVDDSQLPKDRFSAERLKGVDSTLKIQPAKLEDSAVYLCASSLGSPGDTQYFGPGTRLTVL.

The rearrangement joins TRBV4-1 to TRBJ2-3; D unclear. Germline CDR1 reads MGHRA; CDR2 reads YSYEKL. The V gene lost 1 base and the J gene lost 3 bases, with 14 bases spanning the gap. The CDR3 runs 16 residues. The CDR3 protein is CASSQVNLVVTDTQYF. The CDR3 region has the DNA TGCGCCAGCAGCCAAGTAAATTTAGTGGTTACAGATACGCAGTATTTT.

V usage is TRBV4-1 and J usage is TRBJ1-1; 8 bases fit TRBD1. V dropped 1 base and J dropped 0; count of bases not matched to a gene: 7. CDR3 length equals 17 residues. CDR1 and CDR2 from the germline V gene are MGHRA and YSYEKL. The CDR3 DNA follows: TGCGCCAGCAGCCAAGCCCTTCTACAGGGGGTGAACACTGAAGCTTTCTTT. It specifies CASSQALLQGVNTEAFF.

In this sample, this clone turned up a few times. The V call is TRBV4-2, the J call TRBJ2-7; TRBD2 matches 11 bases. The CDR3 covers 16 residues. Trimming at V came to 0 bases and at J to 5 bases, leaving 6 bases not matched to a gene. Germline V CDR1 and CDR2: LGHNA, YNFKEQ. This CDR3 is CASSQDTSGGQNEQYF. As DNA, the CDR3 is TGTGCCAGCAGCCAAGATACTAGCGGGGGACAGAACGAGCAGTACTTC.

This clone was observed a handful of times. V gene TRBV11-1 combines with J gene TRBJ2-1, with D uncertain. The germline V gene encodes CDR1 SGHAT and CDR2 FQDESV (reference sequence). Trimming removed 4 bases from V and 7 bases from J, with 14 bases in between. This CDR3 comprises 14 residues. DNA of the CDR3: TGTGCCAGCAGCTCCCAGAGACATGCGAATGAGCAGTTCTTC. Its protein is CASSSQRHANEQFF.

This clone was recorded a few times. The rearrangement uses TRBV7-3 and TRBJ1-1; TRBD1 matches at 7 bases. This CDR3 is built from 14 residues. In germline, CDR1 is SGHTA, CDR2 FQGTGA. V shed 3 bases, J shed 1 base, and the junction held 2 bases outside the gene matches. CDR3 region: CASSLHRGNTEAFF. As DNA, the CDR3 is TGTGCCAGCAGCTTGCACAGGGGGAACACTGAAGCTTTCTTT. Combining the CDR3 with reference TRBV7-3 and TRBJ1-1 gives the whole variable domain GAGVSQTPSNKVTEKGKYVELRCDPISGHTALYWYRQSLGQGPEFLIYFQGTGAADDSGLPNDRFFAVRPEGSVSTLKIQRTERGDSAVYLCASSLHRGNTEAFFGQGTRLTVV.

The chain is built from TRBV2 and TRBJ2-3, with TRBD2 as a possible D gene (6 bases). The CDR3 has 15 amino acids. Trimming removed 4 bases from V and 1 base from J, with 12 bases in between. Germline CDR1 and CDR2: SNHLY and FYNNEI. Here the CDR3 DNA reads TGTGCCAGCAGTGTGGAGGGAGGCGGCACAGATACGCAGTATTTT. Protein: CASSVEGGGTDTQYF.

The chain carries TRBV7-8 and TRBJ1-2; 8 bases match TRBD1. J gave up 4 bases and V 8 bases, and 15 bases lay outside the gene matches. This CDR3 region has 16 residues. Germline V CDR1 and CDR2: SGHVS, FQNEAQ. In DNA, the CDR3 is TGTGCCAGCGGGGGGGACAGGAGGGTCTCCACCTATGGCTACACCTTC. Its translation is CASGGDRRVSTYGYTF. Full variable domain (outside the CDR3, taken from reference TRBV7-8 and TRBJ1-2): GAGVSQSPRYKVAKRGQDVALRCDPISGHVSLFWYQQALGQGPEFLTYFQNEAQLDKSGLPSDRFFAERPEGSVSTLKIQRTQQEDSAVYLCASGGDRRVSTYGYTFGSGTRLTVV.

The chain couples TRBV6-1 to TRBJ2-5; TRBD2 matches 8 bases. The CDR3 is 17 amino acids. V lost 4 bases and J lost 4; bases outside the gene matches: 14. The germline V gene encodes CDR1 MNHNS and CDR2 SASEGT. The CDR3 loop is CASSAGSGRGGRETQYF. The DNA of the CDR3 is TGTGCCAGCAGTGCGGGGTCTGGACGGGGGGGGCGAGAGACCCAGTACTTC.

The chain employs TRBV21-1 and TRBJ2-7; TRBD2 is the table's D call, not checked against the DNA. TRBV21-1 is tagged as a pseudogene. This CDR3 has 14 residues. The CDR3 sequence is CASSKTSGRYEQYF. The CDR3 DNA reads as TGTGCCAGCAGCAAGACTAGCGGGAGATACGAGCAGTACTTC.

The table lists this clone with a few counts. The rearrangement uses TRBV2 and TRBJ2-3; 8 bases are shared with TRBD1. The CDR3 has 15 amino acids. Germline V gene lookup returns CDR1 SNHLY and CDR2 FYNNEI. J gave up 0 bases and V 10 bases, and 9 bases lay outside the gene matches. CDR3 residues: CATRGRTGSTDTQYF. As DNA, the CDR3 is TGTGCCACTCGGGGCCGGACAGGGAGCACAGATACGCAGTATTTT.

This clone was seen a handful of times. The gene calls are TRBV7-2 and TRBJ2-3, with a weak D call TRBD1 (5 bases). Germline V gene data show CDR1 as SGHTA and CDR2 as FQGNSA. Trimming pared 4 bases from V and 2 bases from J, leaving 10 bases between. The CDR3 is 14 residues long. The CDR3 nucleotides read TGTGCCAGCAGCTCTTCGACAGCCACAGATACGCAGTATTTT. This gives the protein CASSSSTATDTQYF.

This chain connects TRBV7-2 to TRBJ2-7; 7 nucleotides agree with TRBD1. V was pared by 0 bases and J by 6 bases, with 2 bases of the junction left unmatched. The CDR3 totals 13 residues. Germline CDR1 SGHTA, CDR2 FQGNSA. The CDR3 loop reads CASSLADRAEQYF. CDR3 nucleotides: TGTGCCAGCAGCTTAGCAGACAGGGCCGAGCAGTACTTC.

The rearrangement links TRBV7-2 to TRBJ2-7; 8 positions agree with TRBD2. The CDR3 has 15 amino acids. Trimming cost V 6 bases and J 4 bases; bases outside gene matches: 11. From germline, CDR1 is SGHTA and CDR2 FQGNSA. DNA for the CDR3: TGTGCCAGCAGAGCTACCGAGCGGGGGTTATACGAGCAGTACTTC. This sequence encodes CASRATERGLYEQYF.